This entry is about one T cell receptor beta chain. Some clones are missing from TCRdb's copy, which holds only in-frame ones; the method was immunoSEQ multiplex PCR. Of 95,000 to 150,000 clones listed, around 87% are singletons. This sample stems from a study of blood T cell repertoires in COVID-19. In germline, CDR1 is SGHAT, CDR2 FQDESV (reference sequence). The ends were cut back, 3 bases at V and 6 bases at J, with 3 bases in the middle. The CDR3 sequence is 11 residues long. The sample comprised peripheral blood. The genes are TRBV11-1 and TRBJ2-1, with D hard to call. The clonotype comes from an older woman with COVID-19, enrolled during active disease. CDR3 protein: CASSFSNEQFF. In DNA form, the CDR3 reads TGTGCCAGCAGCTTTAGCAATGAGCAGTTCTTC.